This TCR beta chain was found in a study of identical twins. TCRdb passed the 5' RACE reads through MiXCR, listing each CDR3 protein once. Found here are 750,000 to 950,000 distinct CDR3 sequences, roughly an eighth of them singletons; the top ten hold around 1.6%. Overall study findings and caveats: Possibly, invariant MAIT and iNKT cells partly confounded zero-insertion analyses. Modelling approaches yielded underestimates of out-of-frame TCR alpha sharing between monozygotic twins.

Donors uniformly comprised healthy Caucasians. The CDR3 is 17 amino acids. V was cut by 2 bases and J by 2 bases, with 16 bases left in between. The germline V gene has CDR1 MDHEN and CDR2 SYDVKM. This clonotype was observed a few times. Its antigen remains unidentified. These sequences were also reported in another study, on yellow fever vaccine responses in identical twins. That paper adds: Reportedly, twins showed a vaccine T cell response that looked partly convergent and partly personalized.

The sequenced material came from PBMCs. This sequence originates from a woman aged 18 to 35 in good health. This rearrangement joins TRBV28 to TRBJ2-1, with a possible D match to TRBD1 (7 bases). DNA for the CDR3: TGTGCCAGCAGTTTACGGGTTGGAGGGGGCCCCTACAATGAGCAGTTCTTC. It translates to CASSLRVGGGPYNEQFF.